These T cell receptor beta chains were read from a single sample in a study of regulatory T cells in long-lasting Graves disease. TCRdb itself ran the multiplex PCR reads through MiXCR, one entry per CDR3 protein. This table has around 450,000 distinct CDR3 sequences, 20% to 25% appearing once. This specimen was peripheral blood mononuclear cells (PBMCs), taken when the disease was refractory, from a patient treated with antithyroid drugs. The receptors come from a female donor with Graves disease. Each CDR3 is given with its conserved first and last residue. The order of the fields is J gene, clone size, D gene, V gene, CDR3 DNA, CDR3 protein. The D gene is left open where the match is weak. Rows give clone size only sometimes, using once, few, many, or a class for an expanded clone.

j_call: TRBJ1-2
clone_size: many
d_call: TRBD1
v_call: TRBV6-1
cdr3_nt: TGTGCCAGCAGAACGACAGGGGCGCCCCTCGGCTATGGCTACACCTTC
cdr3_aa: CASRTTGAPLGYGYTF

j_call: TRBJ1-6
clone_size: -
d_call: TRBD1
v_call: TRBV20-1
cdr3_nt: TGCAGTGCTAGAGATGGAGGGGGCACTTATAATTCACCCCTCCACTTT
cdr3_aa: CSARDGGGTYNSPLHF

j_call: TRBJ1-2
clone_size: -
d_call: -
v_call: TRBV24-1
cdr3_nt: TGTGCCACCAGTGCCGGGGAACCATATGGCTACACCTTC
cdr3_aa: CATSAGEPYGYTF

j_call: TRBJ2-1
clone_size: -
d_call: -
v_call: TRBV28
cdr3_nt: TGTGCCAGCGGCGCACGGGTCTCCTACAATGAGCAGTTCTTC
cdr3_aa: CASGARVSYNEQFF

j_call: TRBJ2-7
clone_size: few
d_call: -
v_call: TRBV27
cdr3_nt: TGTGCCAGCAGTCAACAGACGGGGGACTACGAGCAGTACTTC
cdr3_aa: CASSQQTGDYEQYF

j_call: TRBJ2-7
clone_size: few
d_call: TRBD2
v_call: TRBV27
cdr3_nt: TGTGCCAGCAGTTTATGGGCTAGCGGGCGCAACGAGCAGTACTTC
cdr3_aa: CASSLWASGRNEQYF

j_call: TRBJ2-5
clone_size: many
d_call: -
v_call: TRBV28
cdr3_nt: TGTGCCAGCAGCCCGCCGGCGTACCAAGAGACCCAGTACTTC
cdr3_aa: CASSPPAYQETQYF

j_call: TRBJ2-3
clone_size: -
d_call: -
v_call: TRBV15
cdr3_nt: TGTGCCACCAGCAGAGGGACAAACGCAGATACGCAGTATTTT
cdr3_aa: CATSRGTNADTQYF

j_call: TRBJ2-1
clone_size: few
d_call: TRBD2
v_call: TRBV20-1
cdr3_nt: TGCAGTGCTAGTTTCCGCCGGGAGGGCCTCAATGAGCAGTTCTTC
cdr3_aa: CSASFRREGLNEQFF

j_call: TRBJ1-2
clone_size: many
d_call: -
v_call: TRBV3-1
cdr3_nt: TGTGCCAGCAGCCAAGTCAGTTTAGACTATGGCTACACCTTC
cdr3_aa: CASSQVSLDYGYTF

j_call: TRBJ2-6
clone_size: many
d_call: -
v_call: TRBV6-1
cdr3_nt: TGTGCCAGCAGTCACGACCGCTCTGGGGCCAACGTCCTGACTTTC
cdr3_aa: CASSHDRSGANVLTF

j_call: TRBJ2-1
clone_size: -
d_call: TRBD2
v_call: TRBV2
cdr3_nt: TGTGCCAGCAGTTTCCAGCGCAGGACTAGCGGGAGTAATCAGGACAATGAGCAGTTCTTC
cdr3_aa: CASSFQRRTSGSNQDNEQFF

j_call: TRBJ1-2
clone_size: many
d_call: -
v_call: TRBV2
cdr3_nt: TGTGCCAGCAGTGAAGAGGGGTACGGCTACACCTTC
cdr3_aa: CASSEEGYGYTF

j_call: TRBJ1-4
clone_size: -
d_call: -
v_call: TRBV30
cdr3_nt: TGTGCCTGGAGTGACGGCTCAACTAATGAAAAACTGTTTTTT
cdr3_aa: CAWSDGSTNEKLFF

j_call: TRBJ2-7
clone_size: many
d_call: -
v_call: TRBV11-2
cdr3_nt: TGTGCCAGCAGCTCGTCAGGGTTCGACGAGCAGTACTTC
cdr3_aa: CASSSSGFDEQYF

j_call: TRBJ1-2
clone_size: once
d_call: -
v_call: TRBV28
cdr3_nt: TGTACCAGCAGCCCCGGGACTCTGGGCTATGGCTACACCTTC
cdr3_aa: CTSSPGTLGYGYTF

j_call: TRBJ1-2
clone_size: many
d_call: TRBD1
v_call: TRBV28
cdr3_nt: TGTGCCAGCTATACCCCGGGACAGGGGGTGGACGGCTACACCTTC
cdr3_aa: CASYTPGQGVDGYTF

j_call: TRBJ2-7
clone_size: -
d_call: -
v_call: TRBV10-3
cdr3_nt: TGTGCCATCAGGGGGGATACCTACGAGCAGTACTTC
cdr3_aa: CAIRGDTYEQYF

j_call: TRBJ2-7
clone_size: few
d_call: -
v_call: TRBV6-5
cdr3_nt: TGTGCCAGCAGTTATCGAGGGGCAGCCTACGAGCAGTACTTC
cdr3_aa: CASSYRGAAYEQYF

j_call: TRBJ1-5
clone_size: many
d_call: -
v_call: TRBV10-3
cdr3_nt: TGTGCCATCAGTGAGGACGAGAATCAGCCCCAGCATTTT
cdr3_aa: CAISEDENQPQHF

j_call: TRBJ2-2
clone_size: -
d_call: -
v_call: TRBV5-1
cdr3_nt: TGCGCCAGCAGCCCCGGGACACCGGCTGGGGAGCTGTTTTTT
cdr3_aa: CASSPGTPAGELFF

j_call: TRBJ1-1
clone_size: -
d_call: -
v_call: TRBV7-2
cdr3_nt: TGTGCCAGCCACTTGGGAGGGGAAGCTTTCTTT
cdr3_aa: CASHLGGEAFF

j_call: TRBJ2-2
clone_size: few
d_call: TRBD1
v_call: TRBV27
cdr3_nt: TGTGCCAGCAGTTTAAGGGCCACAGGGGCGGTAAACACCGGGGAGCTGTTTTTT
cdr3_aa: CASSLRATGAVNTGELFF

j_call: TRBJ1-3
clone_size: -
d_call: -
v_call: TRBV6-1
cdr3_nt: TGTGCCAGCAGTGAAGCTTCGTTAGGGTTCGGTGGAAACACCATATATTTT
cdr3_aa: CASSEASLGFGGNTIYF

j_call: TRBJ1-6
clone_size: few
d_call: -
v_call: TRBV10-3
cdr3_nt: TGTGCCATCAGTGAAAGTCGTTTAGGATTTAATAATTCACCCCTCCACTTT
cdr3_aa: CAISESRLGFNNSPLHF

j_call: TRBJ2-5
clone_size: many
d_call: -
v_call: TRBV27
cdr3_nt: TGTGCCAGCAGTTTGACGGAGGGGGCCGGGACCCAGTACTTC
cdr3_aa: CASSLTEGAGTQYF

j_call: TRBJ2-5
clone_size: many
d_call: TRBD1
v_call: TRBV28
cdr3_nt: TGTGCCAGCAGAGGACAGGGCCTGAAGTCCCAGTACTTC
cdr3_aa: CASRGQGLKSQYF

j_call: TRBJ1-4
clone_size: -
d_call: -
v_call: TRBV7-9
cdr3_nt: TGTGCCAGCAGCTCATTAACAGGAACCGCAACTAATGAAAAACTGTTTTTT
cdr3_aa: CASSSLTGTATNEKLFF

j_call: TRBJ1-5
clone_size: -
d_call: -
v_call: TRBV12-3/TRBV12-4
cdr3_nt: TGTGCCAGCAGCTTACACGGGGGCAATCAGCCCCAGCATTTT
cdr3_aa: CASSLHGGNQPQHF

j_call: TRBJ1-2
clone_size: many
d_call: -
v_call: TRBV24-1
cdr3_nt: TGTGCCACCAGTGACCCTGAGGACGCATCCTACACCTTC
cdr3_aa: CATSDPEDASYTF

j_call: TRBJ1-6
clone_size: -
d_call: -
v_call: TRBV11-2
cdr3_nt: TGTGCCAGCAGCTTAGGGGGGGGAAATAATTCACCCCTCCACTTT
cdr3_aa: CASSLGGGNNSPLHF

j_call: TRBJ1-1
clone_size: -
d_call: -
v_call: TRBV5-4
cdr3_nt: TGTGCCAGCAGCGGCCCCAGGGGGAACACTGAAGCTTTCTTT
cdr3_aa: CASSGPRGNTEAFF

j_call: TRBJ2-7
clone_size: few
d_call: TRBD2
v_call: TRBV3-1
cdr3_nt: TGTGCCAGCAGCCAGGGACTAGCGGGAGTCCGTTCGGACGAGCAGTACTTC
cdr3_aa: CASSQGLAGVRSDEQYF

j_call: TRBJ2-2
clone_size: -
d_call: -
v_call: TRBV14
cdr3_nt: TGTGCCAGCAGCCAAGACCCTGGCATCGGATCCGGGGAGCTGTTTTTT
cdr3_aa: CASSQDPGIGSGELFF

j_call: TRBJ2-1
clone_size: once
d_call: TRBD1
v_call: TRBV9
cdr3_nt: TGTGCCAGCAGCGTATCGGGACAGGTTGCTGGGGATGAGCAGTTCTTC
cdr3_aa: CASSVSGQVAGDEQFF

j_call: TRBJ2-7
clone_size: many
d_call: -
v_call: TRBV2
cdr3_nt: TGTGCCAGCAGTGAATGGGGCAGAGCCTACGAGCAGTACTTC
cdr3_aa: CASSEWGRAYEQYF

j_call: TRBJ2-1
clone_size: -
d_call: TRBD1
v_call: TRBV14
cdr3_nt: TGTGCCAGCAGCCGTACAGGGGGCAAGGGCAATGAGCAGTTCTTC
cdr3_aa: CASSRTGGKGNEQFF

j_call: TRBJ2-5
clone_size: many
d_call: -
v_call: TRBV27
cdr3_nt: TGTGCCAGCAGTTTCTCGGGGGAGACCCAGTACTTC
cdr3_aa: CASSFSGETQYF

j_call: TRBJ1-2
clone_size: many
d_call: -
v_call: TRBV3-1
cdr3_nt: TGTGCCAGCAGCCAAGAAAGGTGGAGTGGCTACACCTTC
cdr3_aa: CASSQERWSGYTF

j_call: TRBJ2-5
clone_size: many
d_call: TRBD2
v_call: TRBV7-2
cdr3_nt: TGTGCCAGCAGCCAGCTGGGAGCGGGGGACCAAGAGACCCAGTACTTC
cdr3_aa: CASSQLGAGDQETQYF

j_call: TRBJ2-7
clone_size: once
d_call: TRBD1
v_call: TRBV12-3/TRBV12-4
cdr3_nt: TGTGCCAGCAGTTTTTCCGGGACAGAAGCAACCTACGAGCAGTACTTC
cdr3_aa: CASSFSGTEATYEQYF

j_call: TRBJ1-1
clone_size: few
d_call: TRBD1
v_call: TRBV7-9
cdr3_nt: TGTGCCAGCAGCCAGCGAGGGGGCCTGAACACTGAAGCTTTCTTT
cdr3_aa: CASSQRGGLNTEAFF

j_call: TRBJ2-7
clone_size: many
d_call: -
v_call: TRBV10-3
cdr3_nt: TGTGCCATCAGCTCCTACTCTTACCAGGGCTACGAGCAGTACTTC
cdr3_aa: CAISSYSYQGYEQYF

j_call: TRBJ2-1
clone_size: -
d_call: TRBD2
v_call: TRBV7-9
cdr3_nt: TGTGCCAGCAGCAACGGGACTAGCGGGGACAATGAGCAGTTCTTC
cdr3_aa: CASSNGTSGDNEQFF

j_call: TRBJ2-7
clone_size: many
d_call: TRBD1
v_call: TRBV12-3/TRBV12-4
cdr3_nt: TGTGCCAGCAGTTTAGCGCAGACAGGGGGCTACGAGCAGTACTTC
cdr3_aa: CASSLAQTGGYEQYF

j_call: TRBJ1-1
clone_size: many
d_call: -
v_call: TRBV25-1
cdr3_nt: TGTGCCAGCAGTGAGACAAACACTGAAGCTTTCTTT
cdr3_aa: CASSETNTEAFF

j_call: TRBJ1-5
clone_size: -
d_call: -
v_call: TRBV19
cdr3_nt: TGTGCCAGTAGACCCCTAGGGGGGTTCAATCAGCCCCAGCATTTT
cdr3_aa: CASRPLGGFNQPQHF

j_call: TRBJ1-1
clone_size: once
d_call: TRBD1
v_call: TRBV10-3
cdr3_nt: TGTGCCATCAGTGAGGAACAGGGGTATGGTGAAGCTTTCTTT
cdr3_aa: CAISEEQGYGEAFF

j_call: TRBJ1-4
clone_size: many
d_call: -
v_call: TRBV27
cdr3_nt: TGTGCCAGCAGTTTATTGCAGGTCGGGGAAAAACTGTTTTTT
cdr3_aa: CASSLLQVGEKLFF

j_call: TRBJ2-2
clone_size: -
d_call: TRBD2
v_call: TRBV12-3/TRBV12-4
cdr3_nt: TGTGCCAGCAGTTCGGGGACTAGCGAGGCCTACACCGGGGAGCTGTTTTTT
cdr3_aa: CASSSGTSEAYTGELFF